This TCR beta chain was sequenced for a study of blood T cell repertoires in COVID-19. The wider study: Donors in the United States, Italy and Spain gave samples during acute or convalescent COVID-19. From T cells, B-cell-depleted T cells, or PBMCs came the material, which was cDNA or gDNA.

Germline V lookup: CDR1 SEHNR, CDR2 FQNEAQ (reference sequence). The CDR3 runs 16 residues. The ends lost 3 bases at V and 3 bases at J; junction bases unmatched: 5. Per the study methods: Amplifying reference gene primers gave estimates of nucleated cell counts. The method was immunoSEQ multiplex PCR; TCRdb's version includes in-frame clones alone and lacks a portion of them. The V and J calls and clone size come from that table; D and trimming were worked out from the DNA. The data contain 150,000 to 200,000 clones, about 88% of them singletons. The sample comprised peripheral blood. V usage is TRBV7-9 and J usage is TRBJ2-2; 9 bases are shared with TRBD1. The clonotype was recovered from a man aged 60-69 years with active or convalescent COVID-19. The CDR3 here is CASSLRQGEYTGELFF. The CDR3 DNA reads as TGTGCCAGCAGCTTGCGACAGGGGGAATACACCGGGGAGCTGTTTTTT.